The source of this TCR beta chain is a study of T cells in Graves' hyperthyroidism and ophthalmopathy. For the study at large: Pretreatment peripheral blood was obtained at initial diagnosis.

General study results and limits: Blood also showed most of the thyroid clonotypes that were expanded above 0.001.

This CDR3 region has 15 residues. V was pared by 5 bases and J by 3 bases, with 10 bases of the junction left unmatched. The germline gives CDR1 SNHLY, CDR2 FYNNEI. Newly diagnosed patients aged 18 to 65 had hyperthyroidism of under 2 months' duration. The PBMCs had their origin in 10 ml of fresh peripheral blood. Worth noting for this clonotype: What it binds is unknown.

What was amplified from RNA transcripts were TCR beta CDR3 regions. When the TCR CDR3 underwent first-round RT-PCR, the HTBI primer set was used. TCRdb reanalysed the multiplex PCR reads using MiXCR and keeps one entry per CDR3 protein. This sample has approximately 370,000 distinct CDR3 sequences; approximately 18% occur once, and the top ten carry 30% to 40%. The sequencing sample was made of blood. The chain carries TRBV2 and TRBJ2-7, with TRBD1 matching over 7 bases. This TCR was sampled from a young woman with Graves' hyperthyroidism that later progressed to Graves' ophthalmopathy. The CDR3 DNA sequence: TGTGCCAGCAGTCCCTCTCCGACAGGGAACTACGAGCAGTACTTC. This sequence encodes CASSPSPTGNYEQYF.